The next 18 T cell receptor beta chains were all read from a single sample in a study of OX40 agonist ivuxolimab in advanced cancers. Some clones are missing from TCRdb's copy, which holds only in-frame ones; the method was immunoSEQ multiplex PCR. This table holds 15,000 to 20,000 clones, approximately 85% found once. Source: CD4+ or CD8+ T cells sorted from blood, taken in a trial of the OX40 agonist ivuxolimab. Receptor source: an adult with an advanced solid tumor such as melanoma, head and neck, liver or kidney cancer.

The chain has TRBV6-5 and TRBJ1-2, with D tentatively TRBD1 (5 bases). V lost 2 bases and J lost 8, with 18 bases in between. This CDR3 contains 15 residues. Germline values: CDR1 MNHEY, CDR2 SVGAGI. CDR3 bases: TGTGCCAGCAGTTACGGCGTAGGGCAGGACATGGGCTACACCTTC. It is translated as CASSYGVGQDMGYTF.

The chain has TRBV7-9 and TRBJ2-2; D gene uncertain. The V end was cut by 4 bases, the J end by 5 bases, with 5 bases between. CDR1 is SEHNR and CDR2 is FQNEAQ in the germline V gene (reference sequence). The CDR3 runs to 12 residues. This CDR3 is CASSSRTGELFF. The CDR3 DNA follows: TGTGCCAGCAGCTCTAGAACCGGGGAGCTGTTTTTT. The whole variable domain, remainder taken from reference TRBV7-9 and TRBJ2-2, is DTGVSQNPRHKITKRGQNVTFRCDPISEHNRLYWYRQTLGQGPEFLTYFQNEAQLEKSRLLSDRFSAERPKGSFSTLEIQRTEQGDSAMYLCASSSRTGELFFGEGSRLTVL.

V gene TRBV6-5 combines with J gene TRBJ2-1; 12 positions match TRBD2. The germline V gene encodes CDR1 MNHEY and CDR2 SVGAGI. Trimming cost V 4 bases and J 7 bases; bases outside gene matches: 5. This CDR3 spans 15 amino acids. CDR3 protein: CASSSTSGRRNEQFF. As DNA, the CDR3 is TGTGCCAGCAGTTCGACTAGCGGGAGAAGGAATGAGCAGTTCTTC.

This sequence joins TRBV14 and TRBJ2-7; D is unresolved. Germline V gene lookup returns CDR1 SGHDN and CDR2 FVKESK. This CDR3 comprises 14 residues. Trimming took 4 bases from V and 2 from J, leaving 12 bases between them. The CDR3 DNA reads as TGTGCCAGCAGCCTACTTAGCAGCCCCTACGAGCAGTACTTC. It codes for CASSLLSSPYEQYF.

The chain has TRBV6-1 and TRBJ1-5; D is undetermined. This CDR3 has 12 amino acids. CDR1 is MNHNS, CDR2 SASEGT, per germline. Trimming took 6 bases from V and 9 from J, leaving 12 bases between them. The CDR3 region is CASSTSPWPQHF. For the CDR3, the DNA is TGTGCCAGCAGCACGTCCCCGTGGCCCCAGCATTTT.

The chain couples TRBV27 to TRBJ2-7; 8 bases fit TRBD1. This CDR3 has 16 residues. Trimming took 5 bases from V and 7 from J; bases not matched to a gene: 16. The V gene's germline CDR1 is MNHEY and CDR2 SMNVEV (reference sequence). CDR3 nucleotides: TGTGCCAGCAGTCACTCCCTAGGACAGGGACTCTGGGAGCAGTACTTC. It specifies CASSHSLGQGLWEQYF.

The chain combines TRBV6-6 with TRBJ2-2, with 10 bases that match TRBD2. CDR1 and CDR2 (germline): MNHNY, SVGAGI (reference sequence). V was pared by 4 bases and J by 4 bases, with 0 bases of the junction left unmatched. This CDR3 is 14 amino acids long. The DNA for the CDR3 is TGTGCCAGCAGTTGGACTAGCGGCACCGGGGAGCTGTTTTTT. This encodes CASSWTSGTGELFF.

The chain links TRBV30 to TRBJ2-1, with D perhaps matching TRBD1 (5 bases). The ends were cut back, 3 bases at V and 8 bases at J, with 29 bases in the middle. This CDR3 region has 18 residues. Germline CDR1 reads GTSNPN; CDR2 reads SVGIG (reference sequence). The CDR3 coding sequence is TGTGCCTGGAGGCTTCTACCACCCGGATCAAAGTGGGGCCATGAGCAGTTCTTC. It is translated as CAWRLLPPGSKWGHEQFF. Supplemented by reference TRBV30 and TRBJ2-1, the full variable domain reads SQTIHQWPATLVQPVGSPLSLECTVEGTSNPNLYWYRQAAGRGLQLLFYSVGIGQISSEVPQNLSASRPQDRQFILSSKKLLLSDSGFYLCAWRLLPPGSKWGHEQFFGPGTRLTVL.

The chain combines TRBV28 with TRBJ2-2, with D tentatively TRBD1 or TRBD2 (6 bases each). V dropped 4 bases and J dropped 8 bases, with 11 bases sitting between them. This CDR3 has 13 residues. CDR1 is MDHEN and CDR2 is SYDVKM in the germline V gene. CDR3: CASSYRGQGELFF. Here the CDR3 DNA reads TGTGCCAGCAGTTACCGGGGGCAAGGGGAGCTGTTTTTT.

CDR3 amino acids: CASSLDSGIGETQYF. DNA of the CDR3: TGTGCCAGCAGCTTAGATAGCGGGATTGGAGAGACCCAGTACTTC. J is TRBJ2-5 and V is TRBV7-6, with TRBD2 identical over 8 bases. V was clipped by 1 base and J by 4 bases; unmatched bases: 5. CDR3 length: 15 residues. Looked up from germline, CDR1 is SGHVS and CDR2 is FNYEAQ. Filled out from reference TRBV7-6 and TRBJ2-5, the complete variable domain reads GAGVSQSPRYKVTKRGQDVALRCDPISGHVSLYWYRQALGQGPEFLTYFNYEAQQDKSGLPNDRFSAERPEGSISTLTIQRTEQRDSAMYRCASSLDSGIGETQYFGPGTRLLVL.

V gene TRBV25-1 combines with J gene TRBJ2-1; TRBD2 matches at 11 bases. This CDR3 has 16 residues. CDR1 and CDR2 (germline): MGHDK, SYGVNS. V was clipped by 6 bases and J by 6 bases; unmatched bases: 10. Here the CDR3 reads CASSAITSGSSNEQFF. DNA for the CDR3: TGTGCCAGCAGCGCCATTACTAGCGGGAGCAGCAATGAGCAGTTCTTC.

This sequence joins TRBV27 and TRBJ2-1, with TRBD2 as a possible D gene (6 bases). Per the germline V gene, CDR1 is MNHEY and CDR2 is SMNVEV (reference sequence). This CDR3 has 12 amino acids. The V end lost 5 bases, the J end lost 7 bases, and 9 bases lay between the germline ends. The CDR3 reads CASSPGANEQFF. DNA of the CDR3: TGTGCCAGCAGTCCGGGAGCAAATGAGCAGTTCTTC.

The genes are TRBV11-3 and TRBJ1-1, with D unresolved. Germline V gene sequence: CDR1 SGHNT, CDR2 YENEEA. The CDR3 runs to 14 residues. Trimming pared 1 base from V and 2 bases from J, leaving 8 bases between. In DNA form, the CDR3 reads TGTGCCAGCAGCTTAGTTTTCCCCAACACTGAAGCTTTCTTT. Residues: CASSLVFPNTEAFF.

The rearrangement joins TRBV27 to TRBJ2-1, with 13 bases aligning to TRBD2. V dropped 3 bases and J dropped 7; count of bases not matched to a gene: 0. This CDR3 region has 14 residues. Germline CDR1 and CDR2: MNHEY and SMNVEV (reference sequence). CDR3 protein: CASSLGLAGNEQFF. Written as DNA, the CDR3 is TGTGCCAGCAGTTTGGGACTAGCGGGAAATGAGCAGTTCTTC.

By share, this clone ranks as medium-sized. This chain joins TRBV11-2 and TRBJ1-3, with D hard to call. CDR3 size: 16 residues. In germline, CDR1 is SGHAT, CDR2 FQNNGV. The V and J ends lost 2 bases and 4 bases respectively, with 15 bases between them. The CDR3 DNA reads TGTGCCAGCAGCTTAATTGACCCTGGATGGGGAAACACCATATATTTT. Translated: CASSLIDPGWGNTIYF. Full variable domain (rest looked up from reference TRBV11-2 and TRBJ1-3): EAGVAQSPRYKIIEKRQSVAFWCNPISGHATLYWYQQILGQGPKLLIQFQNNGVVDDSQLPKDRFSAERLKGVDSTLKIQPAKLEDSAVYLCASSLIDPGWGNTIYFGEGSWLTVV.

The chain has TRBV13 and TRBJ2-3; D may correspond to TRBD1 or TRBD2 (5 bases each). The V gene lost 5 bases and the J gene lost 1 base, with 16 bases spanning the gap. The CDR3 totals 16 residues. Germline CDR1 reads PRHDT; CDR2 reads FYEKMQ (reference sequence). CDR3: CASSLFRDPRTDTQYF. As DNA, the CDR3 is TGTGCCAGCAGCCTATTCCGGGACCCCCGCACAGATACGCAGTATTTT.

The rearrangement joins TRBV11-2 to TRBJ2-3; 7 positions match TRBD2. The CDR3 is 14 amino acids. Germline V gene lookup returns CDR1 SGHAT and CDR2 FQNNGV. The V segment lost 3 bases and the J segment 3 bases; nucleotides outside the gene matches: 3. The CDR3 region has the DNA TGTGCCAGCAGCTTCGCGGGAGAAACAGATACGCAGTATTTT. Translated, it gives CASSFAGETDTQYF.

The rearrangement links TRBV11-2 to TRBJ1-1, with no clear D. Trimming shortened V by 0 bases and J by 10 bases, and 12 bases separated the two germline ends. The CDR3 consists of 13 residues. From germline, CDR1 is SGHAT and CDR2 FQNNGV. The CDR3 DNA follows: TGTGCCAGCAGCTTAGAACCCAACCGGCGAGCTTTCTTT. Its translation: CASSLEPNRRAFF.